The rows below give T cell receptor beta chains drawn from one sample of a study of blood T cell repertoires in COVID-19. Data came from immunoSEQ multiplex PCR; TCRdb stores just in-frame clones and leaves some out. The sample has some 120,000 clones; approximately 86% are singletons. The sequenced sample consisted of peripheral blood. These receptors were taken from a woman aged 45-60 years who had recovered from COVID-19. The CDR3 runs from the conserved cysteine through the conserved F or W. Each record gives: J gene, V gene, clone size, D gene, CDR3 protein, CDR3 DNA. A D gene is named only where the DNA matches it firmly. Part of the rows lack a size; the others show once, few, many or a class for expanded clones.

j_gene: TRBJ1-1; v_gene: TRBV11-3; abundance: NA; d_gene: TRBD1; CDR3aa: CASSRGQGGTEAFF; CDR3nt: TGTGCCAGCAGCCGGGGACAGGGAGGAACTGAAGCTTTCTTT
j_gene: TRBJ1-1; v_gene: TRBV29-1; abundance: NA; d_gene: TRBD1; CDR3aa: CSVQGAVDTEAFF; CDR3nt: TGCAGCGTCCAGGGGGCTGTGGACACTGAAGCTTTCTTT
j_gene: TRBJ2-5; v_gene: TRBV5-4; abundance: NA; d_gene: NA; CDR3aa: CASSPRGAGTRETQYF; CDR3nt: TGTGCCAGCAGCCCCCGGGGGGCGGGGACTCGCGAGACCCAGTACTTC
j_gene: TRBJ1-2; v_gene: TRBV11-2; abundance: NA; d_gene: NA; CDR3aa: CASSPWAELSTF; CDR3nt: TGTGCCAGCAGCCCGTGGGCCGAGCTTTCCACCTTC
j_gene: TRBJ1-2; v_gene: TRBV27; abundance: NA; d_gene: TRBD1; CDR3aa: CASSFVPGQGLVFYTF; CDR3nt: TGTGCCAGCAGCTTCGTCCCCGGACAGGGGTTAGTCTTTTACACCTTC
j_gene: TRBJ1-1; v_gene: TRBV2; abundance: NA; d_gene: NA; CDR3aa: CASMPRGTEAFF; CDR3nt: TGTGCCAGCATGCCCAGGGGCACTGAAGCTTTCTTT
j_gene: TRBJ2-3; v_gene: TRBV5-1; abundance: once; d_gene: NA; CDR3aa: CASSPHLNPETDTQYF; CDR3nt: TGCGCCAGCAGCCCACACCTAAACCCGGAGACAGATACGCAGTATTTT
j_gene: TRBJ2-7; v_gene: TRBV3-1/TRBV3-2; abundance: NA; d_gene: TRBD2; CDR3aa: CASSQDGGLAGGQQYF; CDR3nt: TGTGCCAGCAGCCAAGATGGGGGCCTAGCGGGAGGCCAGCAGTACTTC
j_gene: TRBJ2-7; v_gene: TRBV6-5; abundance: NA; d_gene: NA; CDR3aa: CASRGAPTYEQYF; CDR3nt: TGTGCCAGCAGGGGGGCCCCGACCTACGAGCAGTACTTC
j_gene: TRBJ1-2; v_gene: TRBV6-5; abundance: NA; d_gene: NA; CDR3aa: CASSLLGGQSNYGYTF; CDR3nt: TGTGCCAGCAGTTTGCTGGGTGGACAATCGAACTATGGCTACACCTTC
j_gene: TRBJ1-1; v_gene: TRBV7-8; abundance: NA; d_gene: NA; CDR3aa: CASSEGNTEAFF; CDR3nt: TGTGCCAGCAGTGAGGGGAACACTGAAGCTTTCTTT
j_gene: TRBJ2-3; v_gene: TRBV7-9; abundance: NA; d_gene: TRBD2; CDR3aa: CASSSLEKLAGATDTQYF; CDR3nt: TGTGCCAGCAGCTCCTTAGAAAAATTAGCGGGAGCCACAGATACGCAGTATTTT
j_gene: TRBJ1-5; v_gene: TRBV2; abundance: once; d_gene: TRBD1; CDR3aa: CASSGNRGKQPQHF; CDR3nt: TGTGCCAGCAGTGGCAACAGGGGAAAGCAGCCCCAGCATTTT
j_gene: TRBJ2-2; v_gene: TRBV5-1; abundance: NA; d_gene: NA; CDR3aa: CASSLDRPGTGELFF; CDR3nt: TGCGCCAGCAGCTTGGATCGCCCGGGCACCGGGGAGCTGTTTTTT
j_gene: TRBJ1-2; v_gene: TRBV2; abundance: NA; d_gene: NA; CDR3aa: CASTGNTYGYTF; CDR3nt: TGTGCCAGCACAGGGAACACCTATGGCTACACCTTC
j_gene: TRBJ2-6; v_gene: TRBV6-2/TRBV6-3; abundance: NA; d_gene: NA; CDR3aa: CASSYIGQFFSGANVLTF; CDR3nt: TGTGCCAGCAGTTACATAGGACAGTTCTTCTCTGGGGCCAACGTCCTGACTTTC
j_gene: TRBJ1-2; v_gene: TRBV6-4; abundance: once; d_gene: NA; CDR3aa: CASSNRRGGYTF; CDR3nt: TGTGCCAGCAGTAACCGAAGGGGCGGCTACACCTTC
j_gene: TRBJ1-3; v_gene: TRBV4-3; abundance: NA; d_gene: NA; CDR3aa: CASSQGGSSGNTIYF; CDR3nt: TGCGCCAGCAGCCAAGGGGGCAGCTCTGGAAACACCATATATTTT
j_gene: TRBJ1-2; v_gene: TRBV30; abundance: once; d_gene: TRBD1; CDR3aa: CAWTTGGLGGYTF; CDR3nt: TGTGCCTGGACCACAGGGGGGCTTGGTGGCTACACCTTC
j_gene: TRBJ2-3; v_gene: TRBV9; abundance: NA; d_gene: NA; CDR3aa: CASSSLARGAADTQYF; CDR3nt: TGTGCCAGCAGCTCCCTTGCCCGGGGGGCGGCGGATACGCAGTATTTT
j_gene: TRBJ2-3; v_gene: TRBV27; abundance: NA; d_gene: TRBD2; CDR3aa: CASRKGLMGTDTQYF; CDR3nt: TGTGCCAGCCGAAAGGGACTAATGGGCACAGATACGCAGTATTTT
j_gene: TRBJ2-3; v_gene: TRBV11-2; abundance: few; d_gene: NA; CDR3aa: CASSLVGGAPADTQYF; CDR3nt: TGTGCCAGCAGCTTAGTTGGCGGGGCTCCCGCAGATACGCAGTATTTT
j_gene: TRBJ2-5; v_gene: TRBV4-1; abundance: NA; d_gene: NA; CDR3aa: CASSLLGLGETQYF; CDR3nt: TGCGCCAGCAGCCTTCTAGGCCTCGGAGAGACCCAGTACTTC
j_gene: TRBJ2-1; v_gene: TRBV10-3; abundance: NA; d_gene: TRBD1; CDR3aa: CAISERDSYNEQFF; CDR3nt: TGTGCCATCAGTGAGAGGGACAGCTACAATGAGCAGTTCTTC
j_gene: TRBJ2-7; v_gene: TRBV7-6; abundance: NA; d_gene: TRBD2; CDR3aa: CASSLSAGLAGYEQYF; CDR3nt: TGTGCCAGCAGCTTAAGCGCCGGACTAGCGGGATACGAGCAGTACTTC
j_gene: TRBJ2-3; v_gene: TRBV7-2; abundance: NA; d_gene: NA; CDR3aa: CASSLGGVGTDTQYF; CDR3nt: TGTGCCAGCAGCTTAGGGGGGGTTGGCACAGATACGCAGTATTTT
j_gene: TRBJ2-3; v_gene: TRBV2; abundance: NA; d_gene: TRBD1; CDR3aa: CASSRRGQGGTDTQYF; CDR3nt: TGTGCCAGCAGCCGACGCGGACAGGGTGGCACAGATACGCAGTATTTT
j_gene: TRBJ2-5; v_gene: TRBV28; abundance: NA; d_gene: TRBD2; CDR3aa: CASSSTSGGHQETQYF; CDR3nt: TGTGCCAGCAGTTCCACTAGCGGGGGACACCAAGAGACCCAGTACTTC
j_gene: TRBJ2-7; v_gene: TRBV6-5; abundance: NA; d_gene: TRBD1; CDR3aa: CASRTYGQGGYEQYF; CDR3nt: TGTGCCAGCAGGACTTACGGACAGGGGGGATACGAGCAGTACTTC
j_gene: TRBJ2-7; v_gene: TRBV5-6; abundance: NA; d_gene: TRBD1; CDR3aa: CASSLALQGRSWDEQYF; CDR3nt: TGTGCCAGCAGCTTGGCCCTACAGGGGCGCTCTTGGGACGAGCAGTACTTC
j_gene: TRBJ1-2; v_gene: TRBV18; abundance: NA; d_gene: NA; CDR3aa: CASSPVQGIVLNYGYTF; CDR3nt: TGTGCCAGCTCACCAGTCCAGGGGATAGTACTTAACTATGGCTACACCTTC
j_gene: TRBJ2-3; v_gene: TRBV13; abundance: NA; d_gene: NA; CDR3aa: CASSPRAVPDTQYF; CDR3nt: TGTGCCAGCAGCCCCAGGGCAGTTCCAGATACGCAGTATTTT
j_gene: TRBJ1-2; v_gene: TRBV2; abundance: NA; d_gene: NA; CDR3aa: CASRAGAGYTF; CDR3nt: TGTGCCAGCAGAGCGGGAGCCGGCTACACCTTC
j_gene: TRBJ1-2; v_gene: TRBV11-2; abundance: NA; d_gene: NA; CDR3aa: CASSSVRQTYGYTF; CDR3nt: TGTGCCAGCAGCTCCGTAAGACAGACCTATGGCTACACCTTC
j_gene: TRBJ1-2; v_gene: TRBV5-1; abundance: NA; d_gene: NA; CDR3aa: CASSLDAGTYGYTF; CDR3nt: TGCGCCAGCAGCTTGGACGCAGGTACTTATGGCTACACCTTC
j_gene: TRBJ2-5; v_gene: TRBV11-2; abundance: once; d_gene: TRBD2; CDR3aa: CASSYSSGSFVETQYF; CDR3nt: TGTGCCAGCAGCTACTCTAGCGGGAGTTTTGTGGAGACCCAGTACTTC
j_gene: TRBJ1-1; v_gene: TRBV19; abundance: NA; d_gene: NA; CDR3aa: CASSFDRGLNTEAFF; CDR3nt: TGTGCCAGTAGTTTTGATCGTGGCCTGAACACTGAAGCTTTCTTT
j_gene: TRBJ1-6; v_gene: TRBV19; abundance: NA; d_gene: NA; CDR3aa: CASSITTGDSPLHF; CDR3nt: TGTGCCAGTAGTATCACGACGGGAGATTCACCCCTCCACTTT
j_gene: TRBJ2-1; v_gene: TRBV5-1; abundance: NA; d_gene: TRBD2; CDR3aa: CASESGENYNEQFF; CDR3nt: TGCGCCAGCGAGAGCGGGGAAAACTACAATGAGCAGTTCTTC
j_gene: TRBJ1-5; v_gene: TRBV5-1; abundance: NA; d_gene: NA; CDR3aa: CASSLASGNQPQHF; CDR3nt: TGCGCCAGCAGCTTGGCGTCAGGGAATCAGCCCCAGCATTTT
j_gene: TRBJ2-1; v_gene: TRBV11-3; abundance: NA; d_gene: NA; CDR3aa: CASSSPGRSRHEQFF; CDR3nt: TGTGCCAGCAGCTCCCCGGGAAGGTCCCGGCATGAGCAGTTCTTC
j_gene: TRBJ2-3; v_gene: TRBV5-1; abundance: NA; d_gene: TRBD1; CDR3aa: CASSGQGSGTDTQYF; CDR3nt: TGCGCCAGCAGCGGACAGGGGTCCGGCACAGATACGCAGTATTTT
j_gene: TRBJ2-3; v_gene: TRBV6-2/TRBV6-3; abundance: NA; d_gene: TRBD2; CDR3aa: CASSLEAAGGADTQYF; CDR3nt: TGTGCCAGCAGCCTTGAGGCGGCCGGGGGGGCAGATACGCAGTATTTT
j_gene: TRBJ1-1; v_gene: TRBV5-1; abundance: NA; d_gene: NA; CDR3aa: CASSAFRARNPFAFF; CDR3nt: TGCGCCAGCAGCGCCTTCAGGGCTAGAAACCCGTTCGCTTTCTTT
j_gene: TRBJ1-2; v_gene: TRBV6-1; abundance: NA; d_gene: NA; CDR3aa: CASSEVRTALYGYTF; CDR3nt: TGTGCCAGCAGTGAAGTCAGGACAGCTCTTTATGGCTACACCTTC
j_gene: TRBJ2-7; v_gene: TRBV5-1; abundance: once; d_gene: TRBD1; CDR3aa: CASSLWGTGGYEQYF; CDR3nt: TGCGCCAGCAGCTTGTGGGGGACAGGGGGTTACGAGCAGTACTTC
j_gene: TRBJ2-1; v_gene: TRBV2; abundance: NA; d_gene: NA; CDR3aa: CASSEVSTLSSYNEQFF; CDR3nt: TGTGCCAGCAGTGAAGTGTCGACACTGAGCTCCTACAATGAGCAGTTCTTC
j_gene: TRBJ1-5; v_gene: TRBV30; abundance: NA; d_gene: TRBD1; CDR3aa: CAWSKGAGNQPQHF; CDR3nt: TGTGCCTGGAGTAAGGGGGCGGGCAATCAGCCCCAGCATTTT
j_gene: TRBJ2-1; v_gene: TRBV19; abundance: NA; d_gene: TRBD1; CDR3aa: CASSIWGQVIITEQFF; CDR3nt: TGTGCCAGTAGTATCTGGGGACAGGTTATTATCACGGAGCAGTTCTTC
j_gene: TRBJ2-7; v_gene: TRBV5-4; abundance: NA; d_gene: TRBD2; CDR3aa: CASSSVGRGEQYF; CDR3nt: TGTGCCAGCAGCTCGGTGGGGAGGGGCGAGCAGTACTTC
j_gene: TRBJ1-6; v_gene: TRBV5-1; abundance: once; d_gene: TRBD1; CDR3aa: CASSRGGQGDSPLHF; CDR3nt: TGCGCCAGCAGCAGGGGGGGACAGGGTGATTCACCCCTCCACTTT
j_gene: TRBJ2-5; v_gene: TRBV21-1; abundance: NA; d_gene: NA; CDR3aa: CASSKALRLRERETQYF; CDR3nt: TGTGCCAGCAGCAAAGCGCTGAGGTTGCGGGAGAGGGAGACCCAGTACTTC
j_gene: TRBJ2-1; v_gene: TRBV14; abundance: NA; d_gene: TRBD1; CDR3aa: CASSHETGDSYNEQFF; CDR3nt: TGTGCCAGCAGCCACGAGACAGGGGACTCCTACAATGAGCAGTTCTTC
j_gene: TRBJ2-1; v_gene: TRBV6-1; abundance: NA; d_gene: TRBD2; CDR3aa: CASSGRLAGTYNEQFF; CDR3nt: TGTGCCAGCAGTGGACGACTAGCGGGGACTTACAATGAGCAGTTCTTC
j_gene: TRBJ1-6; v_gene: TRBV23-1; abundance: NA; d_gene: NA; CDR3aa: CASSQCGGVSSYNSPLHF; CDR3nt: TGCGCCAGCAGTCAATGCGGAGGGGTTAGCTCCTATAATTCACCCCTCCACTTT